A selection of T cell receptor beta chains follows, all from one sample in a study of T cells in Graves' hyperthyroidism and ophthalmopathy. Each CDR3 protein is one row after TCRdb ran MiXCR on the multiplex PCR reads. The top ten hold around 15% of the sample, which has approximately 710,000 distinct CDR3 sequences, roughly 17% seen once. The sequencing input was blood. The receptors originated from a man aged 50-60 years with Graves' hyperthyroidism. The CDR3 runs from the conserved cysteine through the conserved F or W. The D gene is left open where the match is weak. For some rows the clone size is stated as once, few or many, or as a class when expanded; others skip it.

TGTGCCAGCAGCTTAGAGGCTAGCGGGAGCAGAGAGTTCTTC	CASSLEASGSREFF	TRBJ2-1	many	TRBV11-2	TRBD2
TGTGCCAGCAGCCACGCAGCGGGCAGCGAGACCCAGTACTTC	CASSHAAGSETQYF	TRBJ2-5	many	TRBV7-9	NA
TGTGCCAGCAAATGGTCCGGTGAAGCTTTCTTT	CASKWSGEAFF	TRBJ1-1	many	TRBV2	NA
TGCGCCAGCAGTGACCTGGGACCCCTGAACACTGAAGCTTTCTTT	CASSDLGPLNTEAFF	TRBJ1-1	many	TRBV10-2	NA
TGTGCCAGCAGTGGGATAGGGACCGACACTGAAGCTTTCTTT	CASSGIGTDTEAFF	TRBJ1-1	once	TRBV12-3/TRBV12-4	NA
TGTGCCAGCAGTTTTCGGACAGCGGGAGTGAGGGAGCAGTACTTC	CASSFRTAGVREQYF	TRBJ2-7	many	TRBV28	TRBD2
TGTGCCAGCAGGGGGGAGGAAAAACTGTTTTTT	CASRGEEKLFF	TRBJ1-4	many	TRBV28	NA
TGTGCCACCAGGGACAGGGGAACCCTTAGCTCCTACAATGAGCAGTTCTTC	CATRDRGTLSSYNEQFF	TRBJ2-1	NA	TRBV19	TRBD1
TGTGCCAGCAGCTTAGGAGGACAGGATTCCGGGGAGCTGTTTTTT	CASSLGGQDSGELFF	TRBJ2-2	few	TRBV7-6	TRBD1
TGTGCCAGCAGTTTAAGTGGGGTCCGCCTAGCGGGAGTTTATACCGGGGAGCTGTTTTTT	CASSLSGVRLAGVYTGELFF	TRBJ2-2	NA	TRBV28	TRBD2
TGTGCCACCAGCAGCTTTTCAGGGGTAGCGGGAGCCAATGAGCAGTTCTTC	CATSSFSGVAGANEQFF	TRBJ2-1	few	TRBV15	TRBD2
TGTGCCAGCAGTTACTCGGTATCACCCCTCCACTTT	CASSYSVSPLHF	TRBJ1-6	many	TRBV6-2/TRBV6-3	NA
TGCAGTGCTAGGGACTTATACACCGGGGAGCTGTTTTTT	CSARDLYTGELFF	TRBJ2-2	NA	TRBV20-1	NA
TGTGCCAGCGATAAAACGGGACCTGGGACTTCACCCCTCCACTTT	CASDKTGPGTSPLHF	TRBJ1-6	once	TRBV28	NA
TGTGCCACCAGCAGAGATTCGAGGTGGAGCTCCTACAATGAGCAGTTCTTC	CATSRDSRWSSYNEQFF	TRBJ2-1	NA	TRBV15	NA
TGCAGTGCTAGAGATGAGGGCAGCCAGAGGAAACTGTTTTTT	CSARDEGSQRKLFF	TRBJ1-4	few	TRBV20-1	NA
TGTGCCAGCAGTTTGAACTCCCGGACCTTGTACAATGAGCAGTTCTTC	CASSLNSRTLYNEQFF	TRBJ2-1	many	TRBV12-3/TRBV12-4	NA
TGTGCCAGCTCCCGAGACGTACATACTAATGAAAAACTGTTTTTT	CASSRDVHTNEKLFF	TRBJ1-4	NA	TRBV25-1	NA
TGTGCCAGCAGTACCGCTCACAGGGCTCTGAGCGATTCACCCCTCCACTTT	CASSTAHRALSDSPLHF	TRBJ1-6	NA	TRBV28	NA
TGTGCCAGCCACGAGGGGAAGGCTAATGAAAAACTGTTTTTT	CASHEGKANEKLFF	TRBJ1-4	NA	TRBV18	NA
TGTGCCAGCATAAGAGACAGGGGGAACGAGCAGTACTTC	CASIRDRGNEQYF	TRBJ2-7	many	TRBV2	TRBD1
TGTGCCAGCAGCTTAGTAGGACCGGGCTACACCTTC	CASSLVGPGYTF	TRBJ1-2	NA	TRBV7-8	NA
TGTGCCAGCAGAAGGGACAGGGGAGGAGCGTGGAACACTGAAGCTTTCTTT	CASRRDRGGAWNTEAFF	TRBJ1-1	many	TRBV27	TRBD1
TGTGCCTGGAGAGCGACAGTCTCTGGAAACACCATATATTTT	CAWRATVSGNTIYF	TRBJ1-3	few	TRBV30	NA
TGTGCCAGCAGTTACTCGGGACTAGCAGGGTACGAGCAGTACTTC	CASSYSGLAGYEQYF	TRBJ2-7	NA	TRBV6-2/TRBV6-3	TRBD2
TGTGCCAGCAGATCTCGGGACAGGGGCAACACCGGGGAGCTGTTTTTT	CASRSRDRGNTGELFF	TRBJ2-2	many	TRBV7-3	TRBD1
TGTGCCAGCATCCCCCGGGGGGGCCCGGGGGGCTACGAGCAGTACTTC	CASIPRGGPGGYEQYF	TRBJ2-7	NA	TRBV12-3/TRBV12-4	TRBD2
TGTGCCAGCAGTCCCGGGTCTAGCGGATACGAGCAGTACTTC	CASSPGSSGYEQYF	TRBJ2-7	NA	TRBV27	TRBD2
TGTGCCAGCAGTTTATCTCCATTCTCGACGGGAGTCTACGAGCAGTACTTC	CASSLSPFSTGVYEQYF	TRBJ2-7	many	TRBV28	NA
TGTGCCAGCAGGCCCACGGCAACTAATGAAAAACTGTTTTTT	CASRPTATNEKLFF	TRBJ1-4	many	TRBV6-1	NA
TGTGCCAGCAGCCAAGATACAAGACTCGACCGTAAGTACTTC	CASSQDTRLDRKYF	TRBJ2-5	many	TRBV3-1	NA
TGTGCCAGCAGTTTATTGTACCGGGACGACAATGAGCAGTTCTTC	CASSLLYRDDNEQFF	TRBJ2-1	NA	TRBV27	NA
TGTGCCACCAACCTTCTAGCGGGGAACACCGGGGAGCTGTTTTTT	CATNLLAGNTGELFF	TRBJ2-2	few	TRBV15	TRBD2
TGTGCCAGCAGCAGCTTAGCGGGAAGCTCCTACAATGAGCAGTTCTTC	CASSSLAGSSYNEQFF	TRBJ2-1	many	TRBV5-5	TRBD2
TGTGCCAGCAACCCTAGCGGGGCAGGGGGTACGCAGTATTTT	CASNPSGAGGTQYF	TRBJ2-3	many	TRBV12-3/TRBV12-4	TRBD2
TGCGCCAGCAGTGAACAAATTCAAGAGACCCAGTACTTC	CASSEQIQETQYF	TRBJ2-5	few	TRBV10-2	NA
TGTGCCAGCTTTGACAATAGCAATCAGCCCCAGCATTTT	CASFDNSNQPQHF	TRBJ1-5	many	TRBV28	NA
TGTGCCAGCAGCCCGGGAAACATCTACGAGCAGTACTTC	CASSPGNIYEQYF	TRBJ2-7	many	TRBV3-1	NA
TGTGCCAGTAGCCACCCACTAGCGGGTTCCAATGAGCAGTTCTTC	CASSHPLAGSNEQFF	TRBJ2-1	once	TRBV19	TRBD2
TGTGCCAGCATAGAAGACCACCCGCCTGGGTACTTC	CASIEDHPPGYF	TRBJ2-5	NA	TRBV2	NA
TGTGCCAGCAGTTTCATGGGACAGGGGCGTCCTGAAGCTTTCTTT	CASSFMGQGRPEAFF	TRBJ1-1	many	TRBV28	TRBD1
TGCAGTGCAGGGACGTCCCCCTACGAGCAGTACTTC	CSAGTSPYEQYF	TRBJ2-7	many	TRBV20-1	NA